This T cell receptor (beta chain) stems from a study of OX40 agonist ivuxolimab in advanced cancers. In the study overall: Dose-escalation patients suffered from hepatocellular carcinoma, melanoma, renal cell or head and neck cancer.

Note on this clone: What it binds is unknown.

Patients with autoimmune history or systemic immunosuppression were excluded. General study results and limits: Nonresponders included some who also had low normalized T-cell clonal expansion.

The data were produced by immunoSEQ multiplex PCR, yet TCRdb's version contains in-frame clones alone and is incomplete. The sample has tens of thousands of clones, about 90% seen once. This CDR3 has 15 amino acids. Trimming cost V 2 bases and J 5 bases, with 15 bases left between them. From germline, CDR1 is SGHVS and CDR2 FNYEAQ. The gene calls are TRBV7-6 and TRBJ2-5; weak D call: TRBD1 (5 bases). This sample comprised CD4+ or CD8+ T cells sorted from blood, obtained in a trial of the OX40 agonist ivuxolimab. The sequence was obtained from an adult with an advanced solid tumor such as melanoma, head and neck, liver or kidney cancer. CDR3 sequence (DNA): TGTGCCAGCAGCTTACGGGCAGGGCCCCGGGAGACCCAGTACTTC. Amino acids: CASSLRAGPRETQYF.